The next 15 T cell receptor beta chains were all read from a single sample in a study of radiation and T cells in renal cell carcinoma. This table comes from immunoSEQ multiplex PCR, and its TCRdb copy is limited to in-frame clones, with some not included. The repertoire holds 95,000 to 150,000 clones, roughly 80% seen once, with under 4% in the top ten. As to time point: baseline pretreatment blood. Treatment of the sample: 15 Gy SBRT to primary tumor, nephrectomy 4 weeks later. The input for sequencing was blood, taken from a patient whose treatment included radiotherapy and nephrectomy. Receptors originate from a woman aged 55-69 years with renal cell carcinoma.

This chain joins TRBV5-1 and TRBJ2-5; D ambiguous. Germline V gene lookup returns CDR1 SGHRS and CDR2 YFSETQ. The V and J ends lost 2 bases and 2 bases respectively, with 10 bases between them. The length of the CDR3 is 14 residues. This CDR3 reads CASSFGTVQETQYF. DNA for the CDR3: TGCGCCAGCAGCTTTGGAACAGTTCAAGAGACCCAGTACTTC. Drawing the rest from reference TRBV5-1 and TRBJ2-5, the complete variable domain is KAGVTQTPRYLIKTRGQQVTLSCSPISGHRSVSWYQQTPGQGLQFLFEYFSETQRNKGNFPGRFSGRQFSNSRSEMNVSTLELGDSALYLCASSFGTVQETQYFGPGTRLLVL.

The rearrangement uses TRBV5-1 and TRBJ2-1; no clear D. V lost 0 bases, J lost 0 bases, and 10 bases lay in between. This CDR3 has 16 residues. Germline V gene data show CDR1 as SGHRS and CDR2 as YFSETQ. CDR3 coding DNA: TGCGCCAGCAGCTTGGGGGGTCCCCGCTCCTACAATGAGCAGTTCTTC. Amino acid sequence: CASSLGGPRSYNEQFF. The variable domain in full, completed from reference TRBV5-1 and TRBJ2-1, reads KAGVTQTPRYLIKTRGQQVTLSCSPISGHRSVSWYQQTPGQGLQFLFEYFSETQRNKGNFPGRFSGRQFSNSRSEMNVSTLELGDSALYLCASSLGGPRSYNEQFFGPGTRLTVL.

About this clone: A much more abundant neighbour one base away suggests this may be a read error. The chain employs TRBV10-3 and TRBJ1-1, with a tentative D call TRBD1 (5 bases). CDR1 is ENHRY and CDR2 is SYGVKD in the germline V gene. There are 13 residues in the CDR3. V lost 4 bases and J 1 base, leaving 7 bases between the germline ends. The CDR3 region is CAISGGENTEAFF. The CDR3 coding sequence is TGTGCCATCAGTGGGGGCGAGAACACTGAAGCTTTCTTT.

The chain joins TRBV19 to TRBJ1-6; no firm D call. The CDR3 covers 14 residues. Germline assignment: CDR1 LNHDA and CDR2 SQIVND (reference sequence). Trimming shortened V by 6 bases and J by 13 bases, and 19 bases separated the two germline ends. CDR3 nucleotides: TGTGCCAGTAGCCCTGACAAGGATAATTATCCCCTCCACTTT. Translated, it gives CASSPDKDNYPLHF. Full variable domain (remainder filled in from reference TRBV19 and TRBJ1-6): DGGITQSPKYLFRKEGQNVTLSCEQNLNHDAMYWYRQDPGQGLRLIYYSQIVNDFQKGDIAEGYSVSREKKESFPLTVTSAQKNPTAFYLCASSPDKDNYPLHFGNGTRLTVT.

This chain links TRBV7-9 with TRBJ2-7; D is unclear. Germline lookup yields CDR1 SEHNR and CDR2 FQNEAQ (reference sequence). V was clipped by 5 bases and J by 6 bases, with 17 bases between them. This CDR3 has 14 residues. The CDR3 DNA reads TGTGCCAGCAGCCCCGGACGGTGGGGTGTCGAGCAGTACTTC. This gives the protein CASSPGRWGVEQYF.

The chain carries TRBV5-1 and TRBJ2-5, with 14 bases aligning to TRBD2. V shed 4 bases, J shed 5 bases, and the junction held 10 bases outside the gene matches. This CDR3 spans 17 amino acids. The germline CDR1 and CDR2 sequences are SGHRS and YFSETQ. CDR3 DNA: TGCGCCAGCAGCCAGGGACTAGCGGGGGACACAGGGGAGACCCAGTACTTC. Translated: CASSQGLAGDTGETQYF.

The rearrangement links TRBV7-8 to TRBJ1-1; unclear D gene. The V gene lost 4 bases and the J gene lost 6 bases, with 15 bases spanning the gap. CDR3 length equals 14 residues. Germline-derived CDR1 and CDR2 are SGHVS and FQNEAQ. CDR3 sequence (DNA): TGTGCCAGCAGCTCCGGGTCAACCTACGCTGAAGCTTTCTTT. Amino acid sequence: CASSSGSTYAEAFF.

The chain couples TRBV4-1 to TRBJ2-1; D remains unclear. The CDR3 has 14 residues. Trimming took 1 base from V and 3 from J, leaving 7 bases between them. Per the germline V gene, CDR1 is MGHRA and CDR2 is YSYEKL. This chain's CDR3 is CASSQGSSYNEQFF. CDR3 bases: TGCGCCAGCAGCCAAGGTAGTAGCTACAATGAGCAGTTCTTC.

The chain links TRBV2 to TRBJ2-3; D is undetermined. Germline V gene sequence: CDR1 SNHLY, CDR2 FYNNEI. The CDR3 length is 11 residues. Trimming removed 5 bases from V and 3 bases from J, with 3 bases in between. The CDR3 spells CASSMTDTQYF. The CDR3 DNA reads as TGTGCCAGCAGTATGACAGATACGCAGTATTTT.

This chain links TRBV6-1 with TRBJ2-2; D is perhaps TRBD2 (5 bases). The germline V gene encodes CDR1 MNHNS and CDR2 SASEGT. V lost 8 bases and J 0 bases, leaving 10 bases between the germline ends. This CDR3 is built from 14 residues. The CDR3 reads CASRSGTNTGELFF. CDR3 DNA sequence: TGTGCCAGCCGGAGCGGAACGAACACCGGGGAGCTGTTTTTT.

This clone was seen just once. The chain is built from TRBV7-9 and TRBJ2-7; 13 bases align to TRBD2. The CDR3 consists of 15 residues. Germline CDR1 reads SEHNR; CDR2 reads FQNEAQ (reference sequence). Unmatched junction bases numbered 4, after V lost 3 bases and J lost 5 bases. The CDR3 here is CASSFTSGRVDEQYF. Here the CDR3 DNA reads TGTGCCAGCAGCTTTACTAGCGGGAGGGTGGACGAGCAGTACTTC.

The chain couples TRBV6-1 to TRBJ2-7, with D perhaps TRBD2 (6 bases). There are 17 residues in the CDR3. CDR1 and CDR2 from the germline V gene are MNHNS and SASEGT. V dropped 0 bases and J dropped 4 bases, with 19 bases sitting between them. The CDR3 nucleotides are TGTGCCAGCAGTGAAGCATCCGCGGGACGGTTCAAGTACGAGCAGTACTTC. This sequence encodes CASSEASAGRFKYEQYF.

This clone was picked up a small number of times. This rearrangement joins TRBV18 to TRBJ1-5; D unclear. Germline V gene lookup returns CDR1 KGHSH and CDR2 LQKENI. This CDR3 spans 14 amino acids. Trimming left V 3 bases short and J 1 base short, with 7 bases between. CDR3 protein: CASSPLGSNQPQHF. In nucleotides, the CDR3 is TGTGCCAGCTCACCTTTAGGGAGCAATCAGCCCCAGCATTTT.

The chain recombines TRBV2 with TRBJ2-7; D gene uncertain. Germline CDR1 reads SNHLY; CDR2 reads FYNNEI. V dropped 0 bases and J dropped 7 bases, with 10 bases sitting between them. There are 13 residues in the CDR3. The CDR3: CASSEALPTEQYF. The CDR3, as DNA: TGTGCCAGCAGTGAAGCGCTCCCGACGGAGCAGTACTTC.

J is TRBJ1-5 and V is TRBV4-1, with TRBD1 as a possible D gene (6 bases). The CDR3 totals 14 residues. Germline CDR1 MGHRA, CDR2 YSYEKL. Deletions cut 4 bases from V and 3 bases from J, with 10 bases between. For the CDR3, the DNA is TGCGCCAGCAGCCGGGACAACTACAATCAGCCCCAGCATTTT. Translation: CASSRDNYNQPQHF.